This TCR beta chain was recorded in a study of shared clonotypes between healthy human individuals. Study results and caveats: Non-shared clonotypes had lower generation probabilities than those shared by all four donors.

Roughly 200 ng DNA, tens of thousands of T cell genomes, went into each sorted-subset replicate PCR. Authors' methods: ImmunoSEQ yielded junction-only sequences lacking quality scores, so filtering differed. Measured with immunoSEQ multiplex PCR; TCRdb has only the in-frame clones, and not every one. V and J calls and clone size are given by that table; D and trimming were obtained from the DNA. The sample holds around 1,000,000 clones, roughly 77% seen once. A remark on this clone: Its specificity is unknown.

This sequence was found in a young man in good health. Some clones in this sample may be carry-over from other donors' samples. The sample taken for sequencing was memory CD4+ T cells from PBMCs. Indicated subset: CD45RA-negative fraction.

The CDR3 here is CASSLSGGYNEQFF. CDR3 DNA: TGTGCCAGCAGCTTAAGCGGGGGCTACAATGAGCAGTTCTTC. The chain employs TRBV5-8 and TRBJ2-1, with TRBD2 matching over 8 bases. The CDR3 has 14 residues. V lost 2 bases to trimming and J lost 3 bases; unmatched junction nucleotides: 1. CDR1 and CDR2 (germline): SGHTS, YDEGEE.